This T cell receptor beta chain was captured in a study of cytomegalovirus exposure and HLA in healthy donors. Turning to the study itself: A data release that came early held tens of millions of unique TCRs from HLA-typed donors. Among several hundred genotyped donors, approximately 80% fell in the Caucasian-associated ancestry cluster.

The PCR was carried out with 60 Vbeta primers and 13 Jbeta primers. Clones were sequenced by immunoSEQ multiplex PCR, and TCRdb holds only the in-frame ones, with some missing. Here the sample spans under 200,000 clones, 81% being singletons. Trimming cost V 4 bases and J 1 base; bases outside gene matches: 12. This CDR3 has 17 residues. Germline-derived CDR1 and CDR2 are MGHRA and YSYEKL. The genes are TRBV4-1 and TRBJ2-5; TRBD1 matches 7 bases. The material sequenced was PBMCs. The TCR comes from a man aged 45-65 years in good health and CMV-seropositive. CDR3 bases: TGCGCCAGCAGCCGCCGGGACAGTGAAGGCGGCCAAGAGACCCAGTACTTC. Residues: CASSRRDSEGGQETQYF.